This TCR beta chain is from a study of OX40 agonist ivuxolimab in advanced cancers. Peripheral blood came from all dose cohorts at three timepoints. The study's findings and limits: At 0.1 to 3.0 mg/kg and by week 6, clonal expansion occurred in CD4+ and CD8+ blood T cells. Partly responding patients at 0.1-3.0 mg/kg showed some of the smallest clonal expansion. In a subset of nonresponders, normalized T-cell clonal expansion was also low.

Data came from immunoSEQ multiplex PCR; TCRdb stores just in-frame clones and leaves some out. The sample contains 80,000 or so clones, 80% to 95% of which appear only once. V gave up 1 base and J gave up 2 bases; unmatched junction bases: 4. The CDR3 spans 17 residues. The germline gives CDR1 SGHVS, CDR2 FNYEAQ. With respect to this clone: The target antigen is unknown.

The receptor was derived from an adult with an advanced solid tumor such as melanoma, head and neck, liver or kidney cancer. Here the sequenced sample was CD4+ or CD8+ T cells sorted from blood, taken in a trial of the OX40 agonist ivuxolimab. The chain joins TRBV7-6 to TRBJ2-3; 12 bases map to TRBD2. DNA of the CDR3: TGTGCCAGCAGCTTAGGCGGACTAGCGGGGATCACAGATACGCAGTATTTT. This sequence encodes CASSLGGLAGITDTQYF.